This T cell receptor beta chain was captured by sequencing in a study of blood T cell repertoires in COVID-19. On the study more broadly: PBMCs, B-cell-depleted T cells, or T cells were the source of the cDNA or gDNA that made up the material.

This table comes from immunoSEQ multiplex PCR, and its TCRdb copy is limited to in-frame clones, with some not included. The data contain some 44,000 clones, around 92% of them seen just once; the ten biggest clones take up about 11%. The CDR3 contains 12 residues. V gave up 4 bases and J gave up 12 bases, with 13 bases separating them. V is TRBV12-3 or TRBV12-4 and J is TRBJ2-1; D may be TRBD2 (5 bases). The sample taken for sequencing was peripheral blood. This sequence originates from a human donor in a cohort sampled during active COVID-19. The CDR3 spells CASSSLLAGQFF. The CDR3 DNA follows: TGTGCCAGCAGTTCCCTATTGGCGGGGCAGTTCTTC.